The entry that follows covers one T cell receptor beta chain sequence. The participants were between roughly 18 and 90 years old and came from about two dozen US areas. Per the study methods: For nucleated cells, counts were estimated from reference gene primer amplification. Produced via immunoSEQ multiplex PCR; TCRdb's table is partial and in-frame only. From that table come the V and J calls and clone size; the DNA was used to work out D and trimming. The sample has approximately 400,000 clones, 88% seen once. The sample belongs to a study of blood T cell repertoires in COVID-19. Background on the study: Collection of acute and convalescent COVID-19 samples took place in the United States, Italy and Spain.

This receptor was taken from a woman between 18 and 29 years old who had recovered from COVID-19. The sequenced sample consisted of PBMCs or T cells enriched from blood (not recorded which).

The CDR3 coding sequence is TGTGCCAGCAGCTTCTCGACAGGGGCCGGCTCTGGGGCCAACGTCCTGACTTTC. Its protein product is CASSFSTGAGSGANVLTF. The gene calls are TRBV6-4 and TRBJ2-6; 8 nucleotides agree with TRBD1. The J segment lost 0 bases and the V segment lost 6 bases, leaving 10 bases of the junction unmatched. CDR3 length equals 18 residues. CDR1 and CDR2 from the germline V gene are MRHNA and SNTAGT.